This T cell receptor (beta chain) was captured in a study of shared clonotypes between healthy human individuals. Each of the donors was a healthy adult who was HIV-negative and had not had a recent acute infection or vaccination. The germline V gene has CDR1 SGHTA and CDR2 FQGNSA. The CDR3 is 14 amino acids. The V and J ends lost 3 bases and 0 bases, in that order; junction bases with no gene match: 2. Deep was the level at which the assay was run. The assay was immunoSEQ multiplex PCR, and TCRdb's table has in-frame clones only and misses some. Among some 900,000 clones listed, about 80% were seen once. Concerning this clone itself: A clone one base away is much larger, so this may be a read error.

What was sequenced was memory CD4+ T cells sorted from blood. Described subset: CD45RA-negative fraction. The source of this sequence is a young man in good health. The chain has TRBV7-2 and TRBJ2-7; 7 bases match TRBD1. CDR3 loop: CASSLTGSSYEQYF. The DNA for the CDR3 is TGTGCCAGCAGCTTGACAGGGAGCTCCTACGAGCAGTACTTC.